This T cell receptor (beta chain) appears in the sequencing data of a study of cytomegalovirus exposure and HLA in healthy donors. General study points: When a later analysis was performed, an Asian-associated ancestry cluster reportedly had fewer N-insertions than the roughly 700-donor mean. HLA restriction was apparent for most CMV-associated TCR beta chains in a later analysis. The authors considered a cluster of highly shared sequence variants likely to be a sequencing artifact.

In the case of this clone: The antigen is undetermined.

Germline CDR1 is SGHRS and CDR2 is YFSETQ. V trimming: 6 bases; J trimming: 5 bases; junction bases outside the gene matches: 9. This CDR3 has 15 amino acids. 13 Jbeta primers and 60 Vbeta primers were used for the PCR. The table came from immunoSEQ multiplex PCR; TCRdb's copy has only in-frame clones and leaves some out. The data hold about 240,000 clones, with 82% observed a single time. This sequence joins TRBV5-1 and TRBJ2-2; 8 bases map to TRBD2. The source of this sequence is a middle-aged woman in good health and CMV-seropositive. The sequencing input was PBMCs. CDR3: CASTDGRATTGELFF. CDR3 in DNA: TGCGCCAGCACCGACGGGAGGGCGACGACCGGGGAGCTGTTTTTT.